The sequence of this TCR beta chain was determined in a study of cytotoxic CD8 clonotypes in ibrutinib-treated CLL. General study points: Few clonotypes were public, and these shrank or held steady under treatment. At baseline, clonality was higher than in age-matched healthy donors and correlated with CD8+ counts.

This clone came up a few times. As yet, its antigen is unknown. Clones were sequenced by immunoSEQ multiplex PCR, and TCRdb holds only the in-frame ones, with some missing. This table holds 90,000 to 150,000 clones, roughly 57% found once. This CDR3 contains 15 residues. This clonotype was obtained from a human donor with chronic lymphocytic leukemia. The sequences come from PBMCs, collected after 24 months of ibrutinib treatment. The J gene is TRBJ1-4, the V gene TRBV21-1. TRBV21-1 is labeled a pseudogene. CDR3 region: CARNRNKGDFEKLFF. CDR3 sequence (DNA): TGTGCCAGAAATCGAAACAAAGGGGACTTTGAAAAACTGTTTTTT.